One T cell receptor beta chain is described in this entry. Its antigen is not identified. This sample is drawn from a study of vaccination effects on CD4 cells after COVID-19. In the study overall: Each culture well received about 2 million PBMC. These cells were then cultured in IMDM with about 9.1 IU/ml IL-2 and 8.5 to 10 ug/ml peptides.

The repertoire was sequenced with immunoSEQ multiplex PCR; TCRdb's copy has only in-frame clones and lacks some. Of tens of thousands of clones in the sample, about two thirds were seen once. Cells that had been cultured for 10 days were the source of isolated CD4+ T cells. Researchers swapped half the medium for IL-2 medium on both days 3 and 7. The sequencing used CD4+ T cells from PBMCs cultured without peptide, collected before COVID-19 vaccination. The TCR sequence derives from a human donor who had a prior SARS-CoV-2 infection.

CDR3 loop: CASSQDWRKNTEAFF. CDR3 DNA: TGCGCCAGCAGCCAAGATTGGAGAAAGAACACTGAAGCTTTCTTT. V is TRBV4-3 and J is TRBJ1-1; D remains ambiguous. The CDR3 spans 15 residues. Germline CDR1 is LGHNA and CDR2 is YSLEER. V gave up 0 bases and J gave up 1 base, with 9 bases separating them.